This T cell receptor (beta chain) appears in the sequencing data of a study of cytomegalovirus exposure and HLA in healthy donors. For the study at large: From donors who were HLA-typed, an early data release held approximately 84 million unique TCRs.

In the PCR, 60 Vbeta and 13 Jbeta primers were used. Libraries were prepared by immunoSEQ multiplex PCR; TCRdb keeps only in-frame clonotypes and omits some of them. The sample carries more than 95,000 clones, under 80% recorded once. Study-wide results and caveats: It was about 150 TCR beta chains that were listed as cytomegalovirus-associated. At a 0.05 false discovery rate, a later analysis found 15,000 to 20,000 TCR beta sequences to be associated with HLA alleles.

To note about this clone: Its cognate antigen is unknown.

Source material: PBMCs. The source of this sequence is a man aged 40-49 years in good health and CMV-seropositive.

CDR3 sequence reads: CASSRPPRGPEQYF. The CDR3 DNA reads TGTGCCAGCAGCCGTCCCCCCAGGGGGCCCGAGCAGTACTTC. This rearrangement joins TRBV6-5 to TRBJ2-7; TRBD1 agrees at 8 bases. The length of the CDR3 is 14 residues. Germline CDR1 and CDR2: MNHEY and SVGAGI. The V segment lost 6 bases and the J segment 6 bases; nucleotides outside the gene matches: 10.